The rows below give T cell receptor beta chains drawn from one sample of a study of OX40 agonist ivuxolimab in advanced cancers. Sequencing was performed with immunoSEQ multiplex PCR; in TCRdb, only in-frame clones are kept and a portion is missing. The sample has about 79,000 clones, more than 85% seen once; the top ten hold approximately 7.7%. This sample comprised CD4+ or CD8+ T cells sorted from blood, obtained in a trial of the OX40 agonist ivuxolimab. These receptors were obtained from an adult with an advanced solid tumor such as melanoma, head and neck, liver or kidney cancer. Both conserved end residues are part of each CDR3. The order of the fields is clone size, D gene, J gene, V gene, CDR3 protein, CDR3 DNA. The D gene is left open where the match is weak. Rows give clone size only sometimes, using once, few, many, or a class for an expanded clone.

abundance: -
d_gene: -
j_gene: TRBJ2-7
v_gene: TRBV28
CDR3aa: CASSSPRRFNYEQYF
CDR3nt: TGTGCCAGCAGTTCCCCTCGCAGGTTTAACTACGAGCAGTACTTC

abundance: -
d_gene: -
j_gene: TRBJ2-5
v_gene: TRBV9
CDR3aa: CASSLRGGLGETQYF
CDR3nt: TGTGCCAGCAGCCTTAGAGGGGGGCTGGGAGAGACCCAGTACTTC

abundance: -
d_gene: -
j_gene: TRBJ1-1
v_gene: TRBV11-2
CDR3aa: CASRIRSTGSMNTEAFF
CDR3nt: TGTGCCAGCAGGATTAGATCCACAGGGAGCATGAACACTGAAGCTTTCTTT

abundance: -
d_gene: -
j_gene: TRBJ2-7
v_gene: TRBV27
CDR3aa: CASRPGTLTYEQYF
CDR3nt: TGTGCCAGCCGTCCCGGGACATTAACCTACGAGCAGTACTTC

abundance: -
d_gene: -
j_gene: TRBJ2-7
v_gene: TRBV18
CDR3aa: CASSPRARSYEQYF
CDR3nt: TGTGCCAGCTCACCACGGGCCAGGTCATACGAGCAGTACTTC

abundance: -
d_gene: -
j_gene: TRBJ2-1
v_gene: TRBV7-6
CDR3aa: CASSLDRFRGSSYNEQFF
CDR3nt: TGTGCCAGCAGCTTAGATAGATTTAGGGGGTCTTCCTACAATGAGCAGTTCTTC

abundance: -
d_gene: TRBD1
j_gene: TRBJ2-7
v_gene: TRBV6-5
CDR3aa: CASSYLGQGTYEQYF
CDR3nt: TGTGCCAGCAGTTACCTTGGACAGGGGACCTACGAGCAGTACTTC

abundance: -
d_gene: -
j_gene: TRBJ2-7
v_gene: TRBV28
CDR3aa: CASSIYNSGTNTYEQYF
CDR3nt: TGTGCCAGCAGCATATATAATTCCGGGACCAACACCTACGAGCAGTACTTC

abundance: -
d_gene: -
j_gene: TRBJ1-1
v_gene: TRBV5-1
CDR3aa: CASSFGPGTRISDTEAFF
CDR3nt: TGCGCCAGCAGCTTTGGGCCCGGGACCCGTATATCGGACACTGAAGCTTTCTTT

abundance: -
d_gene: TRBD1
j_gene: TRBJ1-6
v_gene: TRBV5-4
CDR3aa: CASSQDRAGTPLHF
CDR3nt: TGTGCCAGCAGCCAGGACAGGGCCGGCACACCCCTCCACTTT

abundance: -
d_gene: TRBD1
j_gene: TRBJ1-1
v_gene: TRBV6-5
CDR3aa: CASFTGGNREAFF
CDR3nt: TGTGCCAGCTTTACAGGGGGCAACCGTGAAGCTTTCTTT

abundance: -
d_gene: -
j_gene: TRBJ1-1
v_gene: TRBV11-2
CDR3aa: CASSFSGTEAFF
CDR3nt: TGTGCCAGCAGCTTCTCAGGGACTGAAGCTTTCTTT

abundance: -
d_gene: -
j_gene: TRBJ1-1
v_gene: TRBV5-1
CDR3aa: CASNPGGRQNTEAFF
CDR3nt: TGCGCCAGCAATCCTGGGGGGCGGCAGAACACTGAAGCTTTCTTT

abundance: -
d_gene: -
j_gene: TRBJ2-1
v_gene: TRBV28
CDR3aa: CASRLRRGGDYNEQFF
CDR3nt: TGTGCCAGCAGACTGCGGCGGGGCGGAGATTACAATGAGCAGTTCTTC

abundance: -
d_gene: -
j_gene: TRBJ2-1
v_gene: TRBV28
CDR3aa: CASRAGHLTNNEQFF
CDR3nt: TGTGCCAGCAGAGCGGGACACCTGACAAACAATGAGCAGTTCTTC

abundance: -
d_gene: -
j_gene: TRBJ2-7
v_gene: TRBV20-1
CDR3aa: CSASSYEQYF
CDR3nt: TGCAGTGCTAGCTCCTACGAGCAGTACTTC

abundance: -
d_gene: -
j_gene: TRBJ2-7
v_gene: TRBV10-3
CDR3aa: CAIRATAPEEQYF
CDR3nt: TGTGCCATCAGGGCTACGGCCCCTGAGGAGCAGTACTTC

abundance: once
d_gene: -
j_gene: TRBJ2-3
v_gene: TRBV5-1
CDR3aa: CASSLSGTSTDTQYF
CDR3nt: TGCGCCAGCAGCTTGTCGGGGACCAGCACAGATACGCAGTATTTT

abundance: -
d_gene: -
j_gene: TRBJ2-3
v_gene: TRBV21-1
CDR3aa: CASSPPRGADTQYF
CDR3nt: TGTGCCAGCAGCCCCCCACGAGGGGCAGATACGCAGTATTTT

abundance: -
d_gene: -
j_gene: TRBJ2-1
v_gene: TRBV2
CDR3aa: CASSYDGHEQFF
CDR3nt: TGTGCCAGCAGTTACGACGGCCATGAGCAGTTCTTC

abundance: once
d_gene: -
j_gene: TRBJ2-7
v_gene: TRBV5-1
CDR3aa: CASSFEGSYEQYF
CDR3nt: TGCGCCAGCAGCTTTGAGGGGTCCTACGAGCAGTACTTC

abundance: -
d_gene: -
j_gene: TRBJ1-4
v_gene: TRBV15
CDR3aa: CATSRVHRSGEKLFF
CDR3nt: TGTGCCACCAGCAGAGTTCACAGATCGGGGGAAAAACTGTTTTTT